Listed below are T cell receptor beta chains from one sample, sequenced in a study of T cell responses to AZD1222 COVID-19 vaccine. Sequencing used immunoSEQ multiplex PCR; TCRdb keeps in-frame clones, though not all of them. This sample has about 130,000 clones, with around 85% found just once. Material: peripheral blood, obtained 28 days after the second AZD1222 dose. The receptors derive from an adult who received the AZD1222 COVID-19 vaccine. CDR3s include the opening cysteine and the closing phenylalanine or tryptophan. Each record gives: V gene, J gene, clone size, D gene, CDR3 DNA, CDR3 protein. D genes are given only for firm matches. Size is omitted from some rows. Given values are once, few, many or a class for expanded clones.

v_call: TRBV12-3/TRBV12-4; j_call: TRBJ1-4; clone_size: .; d_call: .; cdr3_nt: TGTGCCAGCAGTTTAGGCTATAATGAAAAACTGTTTTTT; cdr3_aa: CASSLGYNEKLFF
v_call: TRBV6-5; j_call: TRBJ1-3; clone_size: .; d_call: .; cdr3_nt: TGTGCCAGCAGAGGCCGGCCTGGAAACACCATATATTTT; cdr3_aa: CASRGRPGNTIYF
v_call: TRBV5-1; j_call: TRBJ1-2; clone_size: .; d_call: TRBD1; cdr3_nt: TGCGCCAGCAGCTTGTGGACAGGGAGAGGCTATGGCTACACCTTC; cdr3_aa: CASSLWTGRGYGYTF
v_call: TRBV9; j_call: TRBJ2-3; clone_size: .; d_call: TRBD2; cdr3_nt: TGTGCCAGCAGCGTAGGGGCTAGCGGGTATACAGATACGCAGTATTTT; cdr3_aa: CASSVGASGYTDTQYF
v_call: TRBV30; j_call: TRBJ1-1; clone_size: .; d_call: .; cdr3_nt: TGTGCCTGGAGTGTTAGTTTGAACACTGAAGCTTTCTTT; cdr3_aa: CAWSVSLNTEAFF
v_call: TRBV7-2; j_call: TRBJ1-2; clone_size: few; d_call: .; cdr3_nt: TGTGCCAGCAGCCCCCGACTCAGCACAGGAGGCTACACCTTC; cdr3_aa: CASSPRLSTGGYTF
v_call: TRBV6-1; j_call: TRBJ1-2; clone_size: .; d_call: .; cdr3_nt: TGTGCCAGCAGTGAAGGCAACGGCGGCTCCTATGGCTACACCTTC; cdr3_aa: CASSEGNGGSYGYTF
v_call: TRBV7-2; j_call: TRBJ1-1; clone_size: .; d_call: .; cdr3_nt: TGTGCCAGCAGCCAAATCCGGGGTGGACCCACCCGTGAAGCTTTCTTT; cdr3_aa: CASSQIRGGPTREAFF
v_call: TRBV11-2; j_call: TRBJ2-3; clone_size: .; d_call: .; cdr3_nt: TGTGCCAGCAGCTCATACAGGGCAGATACGCAGTATTTT; cdr3_aa: CASSSYRADTQYF
v_call: TRBV6-5; j_call: TRBJ2-7; clone_size: .; d_call: .; cdr3_nt: TGTGCCAGCAGCGTCCTCGGCTACGAGCAGTACTTC; cdr3_aa: CASSVLGYEQYF
v_call: TRBV7-2; j_call: TRBJ1-4; clone_size: .; d_call: .; cdr3_nt: TGTGCCAGCAGCTTACTGCAGGGGAGGAATGAAAAACTGTTTTTT; cdr3_aa: CASSLLQGRNEKLFF
v_call: TRBV29-1; j_call: TRBJ1-2; clone_size: .; d_call: .; cdr3_nt: TGCAGCGCCTCTAGGGAGTATGGCTACACCTTC; cdr3_aa: CSASREYGYTF
v_call: TRBV6-5; j_call: TRBJ2-3; clone_size: .; d_call: .; cdr3_nt: TGTGCCAGCACCGAAGGGTGGGTTTCAGATACGCAGTATTTT; cdr3_aa: CASTEGWVSDTQYF
v_call: TRBV25-1; j_call: TRBJ2-1; clone_size: .; d_call: TRBD2; cdr3_nt: TGTGCCAGCAGTGAATGGAAGATAGCGGGGAGGTTCTACAATGAGCAGTTCTTC; cdr3_aa: CASSEWKIAGRFYNEQFF
v_call: TRBV7-2; j_call: TRBJ2-2; clone_size: .; d_call: TRBD1; cdr3_nt: TGTGCCAGCAGCCCAGGGGGTCTTAACACCGGGGAGCTGTTTTTT; cdr3_aa: CASSPGGLNTGELFF
v_call: TRBV2; j_call: TRBJ1-1; clone_size: once; d_call: .; cdr3_nt: TGTGCCAGCAGCCCTCCCCGCGGCCGAGCTTTCTTT; cdr3_aa: CASSPPRGRAFF
v_call: TRBV7-8; j_call: TRBJ1-3; clone_size: .; d_call: .; cdr3_nt: TGTGCCAGCAGCCGTCAAAGAAACACCATATATTTT; cdr3_aa: CASSRQRNTIYF
v_call: TRBV9; j_call: TRBJ1-5; clone_size: .; d_call: .; cdr3_nt: TGTGCCAGCAGCCTCCTCGGGGGGGTGCAGCCCCAGCATTTT; cdr3_aa: CASSLLGGVQPQHF
v_call: TRBV10-3; j_call: TRBJ1-1; clone_size: few; d_call: .; cdr3_nt: TGTGCCATCAGAAGCTCGGACAGAGGAGCTTTCTTT; cdr3_aa: CAIRSSDRGAFF
v_call: TRBV2; j_call: TRBJ2-3; clone_size: few; d_call: .; cdr3_nt: TGTGCCAGCAGACCCTGGACAGATACGCAGTATTTT; cdr3_aa: CASRPWTDTQYF
v_call: TRBV3-1/TRBV3-2; j_call: TRBJ1-1; clone_size: .; d_call: .; cdr3_nt: TGTGCCAGCAGCCAAGGCGACAGGATAGCTGAAGCTTTCTTT; cdr3_aa: CASSQGDRIAEAFF
v_call: TRBV3-1/TRBV3-2; j_call: TRBJ1-1; clone_size: .; d_call: .; cdr3_nt: TGTGCCAGCACTGGTACTAGAGAGGAAGCTTTCTTT; cdr3_aa: CASTGTREEAFF
v_call: TRBV7-6; j_call: TRBJ1-2; clone_size: .; d_call: .; cdr3_nt: TGTGCCAGCAGCACCCGGGACTATGGCTACACCTTC; cdr3_aa: CASSTRDYGYTF
v_call: TRBV18; j_call: TRBJ2-1; clone_size: .; d_call: TRBD2; cdr3_nt: TGTGCCAGCTCACCGCGTCTAGCGGGGGGGAACTCCTACAATGAGCAGTTCTTC; cdr3_aa: CASSPRLAGGNSYNEQFF
v_call: TRBV5-4; j_call: TRBJ2-3; clone_size: .; d_call: .; cdr3_nt: TGTGCCAGCAGCTTGGACAGGGAGGGATATACGCAGTATTTT; cdr3_aa: CASSLDREGYTQYF
v_call: TRBV10-3; j_call: TRBJ1-1; clone_size: .; d_call: TRBD1; cdr3_nt: TGTGCCACCAATGCCGGGACAGAGAACACTGAAGCTTTCTTT; cdr3_aa: CATNAGTENTEAFF
v_call: TRBV14; j_call: TRBJ2-7; clone_size: .; d_call: TRBD1; cdr3_nt: TGTGCCAGCAGCCAACGCTCTGGGACAGGGAGGCACGAGCAGTACTTC; cdr3_aa: CASSQRSGTGRHEQYF
v_call: TRBV6-6; j_call: TRBJ1-2; clone_size: .; d_call: .; cdr3_nt: TGTGCCAGCAGCCACTTTCTCCCCGGGACGCTTGCGACCTTTAACTATGGCTACACCTTC; cdr3_aa: CASSHFLPGTLATFNYGYTF
v_call: TRBV30; j_call: TRBJ1-2; clone_size: .; d_call: TRBD1; cdr3_nt: TGTGCCTGGAGTACCGGGACAGGGCTCTCCTATGGCTACACCTTC; cdr3_aa: CAWSTGTGLSYGYTF
v_call: TRBV3-1/TRBV3-2; j_call: TRBJ1-1; clone_size: .; d_call: .; cdr3_nt: TGTGCCAGCAGCCAAGTCCTCCGGGGCCCTATGAACACTGAAGCTTTCTTT; cdr3_aa: CASSQVLRGPMNTEAFF
v_call: TRBV19; j_call: TRBJ2-2; clone_size: .; d_call: .; cdr3_nt: TGTGCCAGTAGCCCAGGGAGAGCGGAAGTGAACACCGGGGAGCTGTTTTTT; cdr3_aa: CASSPGRAEVNTGELFF
v_call: TRBV5-1; j_call: TRBJ1-6; clone_size: .; d_call: TRBD1; cdr3_nt: TGCGCCAGCAGCTCCCACGACAGGGAGCGAAATTCACCCCTCCACTTT; cdr3_aa: CASSSHDRERNSPLHF
v_call: TRBV27; j_call: TRBJ2-2; clone_size: few; d_call: TRBD1; cdr3_nt: TGTGCCAGCAGGACAGGGGGCGGGGAGCTGTTTTTT; cdr3_aa: CASRTGGGELFF
v_call: TRBV11-2; j_call: TRBJ1-5; clone_size: .; d_call: .; cdr3_nt: TGTGCCAGCAGCCTTGAGGGGAACCCCTATAGCAATCAGCCCCAGCATTTT; cdr3_aa: CASSLEGNPYSNQPQHF
v_call: TRBV10-1; j_call: TRBJ2-7; clone_size: .; d_call: TRBD1; cdr3_nt: TGCGCCATTAGGACAGGGGGGTGCTACGAGCAGTACTTC; cdr3_aa: CAIRTGGCYEQYF
v_call: TRBV12-3/TRBV12-4; j_call: TRBJ2-3; clone_size: once; d_call: .; cdr3_nt: TGTGCCAGCAGTTTAACGACGGAAAATACGCAGTATTTT; cdr3_aa: CASSLTTENTQYF
v_call: TRBV7-9; j_call: TRBJ1-3; clone_size: .; d_call: .; cdr3_nt: TGTGCCAGCAGCTTAAGGGACGGCTCTGGAAACACCATATATTTT; cdr3_aa: CASSLRDGSGNTIYF
v_call: TRBV27; j_call: TRBJ2-1; clone_size: .; d_call: .; cdr3_nt: TGTGCCAGCAGAACCGACCTTGGCGGCAATGAGCAGTTCTTC; cdr3_aa: CASRTDLGGNEQFF
v_call: TRBV6-4; j_call: TRBJ2-5; clone_size: .; d_call: TRBD2; cdr3_nt: TGTGCCAGCAGTGAGGAGCGGGGGCAGACCCAGTACTTC; cdr3_aa: CASSEERGQTQYF
v_call: TRBV29-1; j_call: TRBJ2-1; clone_size: .; d_call: .; cdr3_nt: TGCAGCGTGGTGGGCGGGCGCTCCTACAATGAGCAGTTCTTC; cdr3_aa: CSVVGGRSYNEQFF
v_call: TRBV5-1; j_call: TRBJ2-7; clone_size: medium-sized; d_call: TRBD1; cdr3_nt: TGCGCCAGCAGCTTGGAGGGCGGGACAGGGGGAGACGAGCAGTACTTC; cdr3_aa: CASSLEGGTGGDEQYF
v_call: TRBV3-1/TRBV3-2; j_call: TRBJ1-6; clone_size: .; d_call: .; cdr3_nt: TGTGCCAGCAGCCATCAGGTATCCTCCTATAATTCACCCCTCCACTTT; cdr3_aa: CASSHQVSSYNSPLHF
v_call: TRBV19; j_call: TRBJ1-4; clone_size: .; d_call: .; cdr3_nt: TGTGCCAGTAGTGTTAATGAAAAACTGTTTTTT; cdr3_aa: CASSVNEKLFF